A selection of T cell receptor beta chains follows, all from one sample in a study of blood T cells in healthy people across ages. MiXCR was run by TCRdb on the 5' RACE reads, yielding one entry per CDR3 protein. This table has 1 million or so distinct CDR3 sequences, almost 25% appearing once. This same sample was also part of a study on T cells of mothers and their children.

Sequenced input: blood. All receptors derive from a girl aged 2 to 9 in good health. CDR3s include the opening cysteine and the closing phenylalanine or tryptophan. The order of the fields is clone size, J gene, V gene, D gene, CDR3 protein, CDR3 DNA. A D gene is named only where the DNA matches it firmly. Clone size is given for some rows only: seen once, a few or many times, or a class if the clone is expanded.

>.|TRBJ2-7|TRBV20-1|.
CSARSTAPGKYEQYF
TGCAGTGCTAGGTCGACTGCCCCAGGGAAATACGAGCAGTACTTC
>.|TRBJ1-5|TRBV6-1|.
CASSPGGGGNQPQHF
TGTGCCAGCAGTCCCGGAGGGGGGGGCAATCAGCCCCAGCATTTT
>.|TRBJ2-1|TRBV28|.
CASKRGTNNEHFF
TGTGCCAGCAAACGTGGCACAAACAATGAGCATTTCTTC
>few|TRBJ2-1|TRBV5-6|.
CASSAWGVSKLLNNEQFF
TGTGCCAGCAGCGCGTGGGGCGTTAGTAAACTACTAAACAATGAGCAGTTCTTC
>few|TRBJ1-6|TRBV28|TRBD1
CASSLTGEGSPLHF
TGTGCCAGCAGTTTGACAGGGGAAGGATCACCCCTCCACTTT
>.|TRBJ2-1|TRBV20-1|.
CSARRGNEQFF
TGCAGTGCTAGGAGAGGCAATGAGCAGTTCTTC
>.|TRBJ2-7|TRBV20-1|TRBD2
CSARDSGTSGSFHEQYF
TGCAGTGCTAGAGACTCCGGGACTAGCGGGAGTTTCCACGAGCAGTACTTC
>few|TRBJ2-2|TRBV5-1|.
CASSRNREGNTGELFF
TGCGCCAGCAGCCGGAACAGGGAGGGAAACACCGGGGAGCTGTTTTTT
>.|TRBJ2-1|TRBV19|TRBD2
CASSLRLAGIFYEQFF
TGTGCCAGTAGTCTTCGGCTAGCGGGAATATTCTATGAGCAGTTCTTC
>.|TRBJ2-3|TRBV27|.
CASSLTPDSPDTQYF
TGTGCCAGCAGTCTAACTCCAGACAGTCCAGATACGCAGTATTTT
>many|TRBJ1-2|TRBV12-3/TRBV12-4|.
CASSLGAGYTF
TGTGCCAGCAGTTTAGGGGCAGGCTACACCTTC
>few|TRBJ2-7|TRBV3-1|.
CASSHRGGEQYF
TGTGCCAGCAGCCACAGGGGAGGCGAGCAGTACTTC
>few|TRBJ2-7|TRBV12-3/TRBV12-4|TRBD1
CASSPTGVVYEQYF
TGTGCCAGCAGTCCTACAGGGGTCGTCTACGAGCAGTACTTC
>few|TRBJ1-5|TRBV27|TRBD1
CASSLGQVNQPQHF
TGTGCCAGCAGTTTAGGACAGGTTAATCAGCCCCAGCATTTT
>.|TRBJ2-1|TRBV7-9|.
CASSLAIVNEQFF
TGTGCCAGCAGCTTAGCGATTGTTAATGAGCAGTTCTTC
>few|TRBJ2-7|TRBV6-2/TRBV6-3|TRBD2
CASSYSTASGASYEQYF
TGTGCCAGCAGTTACTCGACGGCTAGCGGGGCCTCCTACGAGCAGTACTTC
>.|TRBJ1-2|TRBV24-1|.
CATSRRDGYGYTF
TGTGCCACCAGTCGTCGGGACGGCTATGGCTACACCTTC
>.|TRBJ2-7|TRBV4-1|TRBD1
CASSPLGQDTTYEQYF
TGCGCCAGCAGCCCTCTGGGACAGGATACTACCTACGAGCAGTACTTC
>.|TRBJ1-5|TRBV7-9|.
CASSLGSASNQPQHF
TGTGCCAGCAGCTTAGGGTCAGCTTCCAATCAGCCCCAGCATTTT
>.|TRBJ2-1|TRBV20-1|TRBD1
CSARDRGKRNEQFF
TGCAGTGCAAGGGACAGGGGGAAGCGGAATGAGCAGTTCTTC
>.|TRBJ1-2|TRBV2|.
CASGEREIDDYTF
TGTGCCAGCGGGGAAAGAGAAATTGATGACTACACCTTC
>.|TRBJ2-1|TRBV24-1|.
CATSDFVEQFF
TGTGCCACCAGTGATTTTGTTGAGCAGTTCTTC
>.|TRBJ2-2|TRBV7-9|TRBD1
CASSSRTGATGELFF
TGTGCCAGCAGCTCAAGGACAGGGGCGACCGGGGAGCTGTTTTTT
>.|TRBJ1-1|TRBV29-1|.
CSAEWQGDTEAFF
TGCAGCGCTGAGTGGCAGGGCGACACTGAAGCTTTCTTT
>few|TRBJ2-5|TRBV28|TRBD1
CASSPGTDEETQYF
TGTGCCAGCAGTCCCGGGACAGACGAAGAGACCCAGTACTTC
>.|TRBJ1-4|TRBV9|.
CASSAGSTFEKLFF
TGTGCCAGCAGCGCCGGCTCTACATTTGAAAAACTGTTTTTT
>.|TRBJ2-5|TRBV20-1|TRBD2
CSAPDLSGGAETQYF
TGCAGTGCTCCTGACCTTAGCGGGGGGGCAGAGACCCAGTACTTC
>.|TRBJ2-3|TRBV4-1|.
CASSHFGTDTQYF
TGCGCCAGCAGCCACTTTGGCACAGATACGCAGTATTTT
>few|TRBJ2-1|TRBV9|.
CASSVARTAYNEQFF
TGTGCCAGCAGCGTAGCGAGGACGGCCTACAATGAGCAGTTCTTC
>.|TRBJ2-7|TRBV20-1|.
CSARDRTPYEQYF
TGCAGTGCTAGAGACAGAACCCCCTACGAGCAGTACTTC
>.|TRBJ1-2|TRBV2|.
CANLRVRPPYGYTF
TGTGCCAACTTGAGAGTGCGTCCTCCATATGGCTACACCTTC
>.|TRBJ1-2|TRBV20-1|.
CSANHRVKQGYTF
TGCAGTGCCAACCACAGGGTAAAACAAGGCTACACCTTC
>few|TRBJ2-2|TRBV7-8|.
CASSLAWANGELFF
TGTGCCAGCAGCTTAGCGTGGGCAAACGGGGAGCTGTTTTTT
>.|TRBJ2-5|TRBV7-9|TRBD2
CASSPLAGLYETQYF
TGTGCCAGCAGCCCACTAGCGGGTTTATACGAGACCCAGTACTTC
>once|TRBJ1-1|TRBV6-1|.
CASRRAVREITEAFF
TGTGCCAGCAGGAGGGCAGTAAGGGAAATCACTGAAGCTTTCTTT
>.|TRBJ2-3|TRBV28|TRBD2
CASSFAGEDTQYF
TGTGCCAGCAGCTTTGCGGGAGAAGATACGCAGTATTTT
>few|TRBJ2-7|TRBV6-5|.
CASSYEGGSLYEQYF
TGTGCCAGCAGTTACGAGGGGGGCAGTCTCTACGAGCAGTACTTC
>few|TRBJ2-1|TRBV7-2|TRBD2
CASDRVGTSGSYEQFF
TGTGCCAGTGATCGGGTCGGGACTAGCGGGAGCTATGAGCAGTTCTTC
>.|TRBJ2-1|TRBV20-1|.
CSAARRVSHNEQFF
TGCAGTGCTGCCCGCAGGGTCTCCCACAATGAGCAGTTCTTC
>.|TRBJ1-2|TRBV6-1|TRBD1
CASSEDVGQGAYGYTF
TGTGCCAGCAGTGAAGATGTGGGCCAGGGGGCCTATGGCTACACCTTC
>.|TRBJ2-7|TRBV20-1|.
CSATDDGQQYPLTYEQYF
TGCAGTGCTACGGATGATGGACAACAGTACCCTTTAACCTACGAGCAGTACTTC